The 29 T cell receptor beta chains below all came from one sample that was sequenced in a study of TIL therapy for anti-PD-1-resistant metastatic lung cancer (dated by TCRdb to 2020 to 2023). TCR beta CDR3 regions were amplified from genomic DNA with the immunoSEQ v3 hsTCRB kit using bias-controlled multiplex PCR. Imported from immuneACCESS, the table was reduced by TCRdb to in-frame sequences with V and J called. These copies leave out some clones; in studies compared against another copy, an unresolved V gene accounts for under half, and the cause of the remainder is not known. Recorded for this sample are 45,000 to 75,000 clones; approximately 69% of them occurred a single time. Over 6.5% of the sample goes to the ten largest clones. The time point label of this sample denotes: pre-treatment sample, taken before nivolumab and TIL therapy. This material consisted of blood, taken at baseline. The receptors derive from a person aged 25 to 85 with non-small cell lung cancer.

V is TRBV5-6 and J is TRBJ1-2; D is undetermined. From germline, CDR1 is SGHDT and CDR2 YYEEEE. Trimming took off 3 bases at V and 5 bases at J, with 17 bases between the two ends. The CDR3 has 15 amino acids. The CDR3 DNA is TGTGCCAGCAGCTCCTACCCGTGGGGAGCATATGGCTACACCTTC. Its translation: CASSSYPWGAYGYTF.

Written as DNA, the CDR3 is TGTGCCAGCAGCCAAGATATCACCAATCTGGCTTACGAGCAGTACTTC. Its protein is CASSQDITNLAYEQYF. V is TRBV4-2 and J is TRBJ2-7; D unresolved. Trimming cost V 0 bases and J 4 bases, with 16 bases left between them. The CDR3 contains 16 residues. Germline CDR1 is LGHNA and CDR2 is YNFKEQ.

In its sample, this clone was seen a few times. The chain combines TRBV5-1 with TRBJ2-1, with D possibly being TRBD2 (5 bases). Germline V lookup: CDR1 SGHRS, CDR2 YFSETQ. The CDR3 is 15 residues long. With 0 bases removed from V and 1 base from J, the gap between germline ends came to 8 bases. The chain's CDR3 is CASSLDAGSYNEQFF. The CDR3 bases are TGCGCCAGCAGCTTGGATGCGGGTTCCTACAATGAGCAGTTCTTC.

This clone has just one count. The J gene is TRBJ2-7, the V gene TRBV10-3; TRBD2 matches 13 bases. J lost 4 bases, V lost 3 bases, and 6 bases had no gene match. Germline assignment: CDR1 ENHRY and CDR2 SYGVKD. The CDR3 length is 16 residues. The CDR3 protein is CAISELGTSGKYEQYF. The DNA for the CDR3 is TGTGCCATCAGTGAATTGGGGACTAGCGGGAAATACGAGCAGTACTTC.

This chain connects TRBV6-6 to TRBJ1-3, with a possible D match to TRBD1 (5 bases). In germline, CDR1 is MNHNY, CDR2 SVGAGI (reference sequence). V gave up 9 bases and J gave up 2 bases, with 11 bases separating them. The length of the CDR3 is 13 residues. Here the CDR3 DNA reads TGTGCCAGTGTAGGGGTCCCTGGAAACACCATATATTTT. This encodes CASVGVPGNTIYF.

The chain couples TRBV6-1 to TRBJ2-1; D is undetermined. Germline V lookup: CDR1 MNHNS, CDR2 SASEGT. The CDR3 is made up of 18 amino acids. Trimming cost V 3 bases and J 9 bases, with 27 bases left between them. Here the CDR3 reads CASSDIRRHAYDATEQFF. The CDR3 coding sequence is TGTGCCAGCAGTGACATTAGGCGTCATGCTTACGATGCCACTGAGCAGTTCTTC.

A few counts support this clone. The gene calls are TRBV6-5 and TRBJ2-3; perhaps TRBD2 as D (6 bases). The CDR3 runs 12 residues. V lost 5 bases and J lost 4, with 7 bases in between. The germline V gene has CDR1 MNHEY and CDR2 SVGAGI. This CDR3 is CASSGEADTQYF. Written as DNA, the CDR3 is TGTGCCAGCAGTGGGGAGGCAGATACGCAGTATTTT.

The V call is TRBV10-3, the J call TRBJ2-7; 7 nucleotides agree with TRBD1. Germline CDR1 is ENHRY and CDR2 is SYGVKD. With V trimmed by 0 bases and J by 4 bases, 3 bases remained unmatched. CDR3 size: 14 residues. CDR3 sequence (DNA): TGTGCCATCAGTGAGTCAGGGGGCACTTACGAGCAGTACTTC. Translating it yields CAISESGGTYEQYF.

This clone came up a few times. The J gene is TRBJ2-7, the V gene TRBV11-1; D might be TRBD2 (6 bases). Germline-derived CDR1 and CDR2 are SGHAT and FQDESV (reference sequence). V was shortened by 1 base and J by 4 bases, with 11 bases between the two germline ends. This CDR3 region has 14 residues. The CDR3 sequence: CASSLERETYEQYF. DNA for the CDR3: TGTGCCAGCAGCTTAGAACGGGAGACGTACGAGCAGTACTTC.

The chain employs TRBV11-3 and TRBJ2-2; 8 nucleotides match TRBD2. The CDR3 has 15 amino acids. Germline V CDR1 and CDR2: SGHNT, YENEEA. The V and J ends lost 5 bases and 0 bases, in that order; junction bases with no gene match: 2. The CDR3 region has the DNA TGTGCCAGCAGCCTAGCGGGCTCGAACACCGGGGAGCTGTTTTTT. This gives the protein CASSLAGSNTGELFF.

The chain carries TRBV5-4 and TRBJ1-2; unclear D gene. This CDR3 comprises 15 residues. Trimming shortened V by 2 bases and J by 1 base, and 12 bases separated the two germline ends. CDR1 SGHNT and CDR2 YYREEE come from the germline V gene (reference sequence). The CDR3 DNA is TGTGCCAGCAGCTTAAGATCAGAGATTAACTATGGCTACACCTTC. Protein product: CASSLRSEINYGYTF.

The chain links TRBV5-1 to TRBJ2-7; 8 nucleotides match TRBD1. CDR1 is SGHRS and CDR2 is YFSETQ in the germline V gene. CDR3 length: 15 residues. J was trimmed by 5 bases and V by 0 bases; bases with no gene match: 7. The CDR3 nucleotides are TGCGCCAGCAGCTTGGCCGTGGACAGGGCCCACGAGCAGTACTTC. This sequence encodes CASSLAVDRAHEQYF.

The chain couples TRBV7-9 to TRBJ2-3; TRBD2 aligns across 9 bases. Germline V CDR1 and CDR2: SEHNR, FQNEAQ (reference sequence). CDR3 size: 16 residues. V lost 5 bases and J lost 3; bases outside the gene matches: 9. CDR3 nucleotides: TGTGCCAGCAGCCCAGGGGGTAGCGGGAGTACAGATACGCAGTATTTT. It is translated as CASSPGGSGSTDTQYF.

The chain couples TRBV6-5 to TRBJ1-4; D uncertain. Germline V gives CDR1 MNHEY, CDR2 SVGAGI. CDR3 length: 13 amino acids. V was shortened by 3 bases and J by 7 bases, with 9 bases between the two germline ends. CDR3 bases: TGTGCCAGCAGTTATCGACCGGGTGAAAAACTGTTTTTT. This encodes CASSYRPGEKLFF.

The V gene is TRBV5-1, the J gene TRBJ2-1; a possible D gene is TRBD1 (6 bases). Trimming left V 0 bases short and J 5 bases short, with 9 bases between. The CDR3 is made up of 14 amino acids. Germline V gives CDR1 SGHRS, CDR2 YFSETQ. This CDR3 is CASSLAGTNNEQFF. Written as DNA, the CDR3 is TGCGCCAGCAGCTTGGCGGGGACAAACAATGAGCAGTTCTTC.

CDR3 amino acids: CASIIESTGELFF. CDR3 DNA: TGTGCCAGCATAATAGAGAGCACCGGGGAGCTGTTTTTT. This sequence joins TRBV2 and TRBJ2-2; no clear D. CDR1 is SNHLY and CDR2 is FYNNEI in the germline V gene. V was shortened by 7 bases and J by 4 bases, with 10 bases between the two germline ends. The CDR3 is 13 amino acids. The full variable domain, rest sourced from reference TRBV2 and TRBJ2-2, is EPEVTQTPSHQVTQMGQEVILRCVPISNHLYFYWYRQILGQKVEFLVSFYNNEISEKSEIFDDQFSVERPDGSNFTLKIRSTKLEDSAMYFCASIIESTGELFFGEGSRLTVL.

The J gene is TRBJ2-7, the V gene TRBV28, with TRBD1 identical over 7 bases. Germline loops: CDR1 MDHEN, CDR2 SYDVKM. The CDR3 spans 15 residues. With V trimmed by 6 bases and J by 0 bases, 8 bases remained unmatched. This CDR3 reads CASRELGTASYEQYF. In DNA form, the CDR3 reads TGTGCCAGCAGAGAACTTGGGACAGCCTCCTACGAGCAGTACTTC.

The chain links TRBV9 to TRBJ2-1, with 7 bases that match TRBD2. The J segment lost 7 bases and the V segment lost 0 bases, leaving 10 bases of the junction unmatched. The CDR3 totals 16 residues. CDR1 and CDR2 from the germline V gene are SGDLS and YYNGEE. CDR3: CASSVAIRSGKNEQFF. CDR3 bases: TGTGCCAGCAGCGTAGCTATCCGGAGCGGGAAAAATGAGCAGTTCTTC.

This clone has a single count. V usage is TRBV19 and J usage is TRBJ2-2, with a tentative D call TRBD2 (6 bases). CDR3 length: 13 amino acids. The germline V and J ends were trimmed by 9 bases and 9 bases, with 17 bases remaining between them. CDR1 LNHDA and CDR2 SQIVND come from the germline V gene (reference sequence). The DNA for the CDR3 is TGTGCCAGCGGGGGTAGCGAGGGGCGGGAGCTGTTTTTT. Its protein is CASGGSEGRELFF.

This clone has just one count. The CDR3 DNA reads TGTGCCATCACCCCGCACTCTGGAAACACCATATATTTT. Protein: CAITPHSGNTIYF. The V gene is TRBV10-3, the J gene TRBJ1-3, with D hard to call. Germline CDR1 and CDR2: ENHRY and SYGVKD. Trimming shortened V by 7 bases and J by 0 bases, and 7 bases separated the two germline ends. The CDR3 consists of 13 residues.

CDR3 amino acids: CASSQGSGGDEQFF. CDR3 bases: TGCGCCAGCAGCCAAGGTAGCGGGGGGGATGAGCAGTTCTTC. The V call is TRBV4-1, the J call TRBJ2-1, with TRBD2 identical over 11 bases. Trimming took 1 base from V and 8 from J; bases not matched to a gene: 1. Per germline, CDR1 MGHRA and CDR2 YSYEKL. The CDR3 runs 14 residues.

A remark on this clone: One end of the junction is discordant with germline, which a read error may explain. The V call is TRBV5-4, the J call TRBJ2-7; 7 positions agree with TRBD1. Germline V gene lookup returns CDR1 SGHNT and CDR2 YYREEE (reference sequence). The CDR3 consists of 16 residues. The CDR3: CASSRDWGQSSSEQYF. CDR3 DNA sequence: TGTGCCAGCAGCCGCGACTGGGGACAGTCCTCCTCCGAGCAGTACTTC.

The gene calls are TRBV6-1 and TRBJ2-2; 7 bases match TRBD1. Germline CDR1 MNHNS, CDR2 SASEGT. CDR3 length: 14 residues. The junction had 5 bases not matched to a gene; V was cut back by 1 base and J by 9 bases. The CDR3 here is CASSEDRGRRELFF. Written as DNA, the CDR3 is TGTGCCAGCAGTGAAGACAGGGGAAGGCGGGAGCTGTTTTTT.

This clone has a single count. The chain links TRBV5-1 to TRBJ1-4, with a possible D match to TRBD1 (6 bases). Per the germline V gene, CDR1 is SGHRS and CDR2 is YFSETQ. The CDR3 runs 20 residues. Trimming pared 0 bases from V and 1 base from J, leaving 22 bases between. Written as DNA, the CDR3 is TGCGCCAGCAGCTTGGACCGACCGGGCAGGGGATTGGTAACTAATGAAAAACTGTTTTTT. Translating it yields CASSLDRPGRGLVTNEKLFF. The full variable domain, rest sourced from reference TRBV5-1 and TRBJ1-4, is KAGVTQTPRYLIKTRGQQVTLSCSPISGHRSVSWYQQTPGQGLQFLFEYFSETQRNKGNFPGRFSGRQFSNSRSEMNVSTLELGDSALYLCASSLDRPGRGLVTNEKLFFGSGTQLSVL.

This clone showed up just a few times. The chain recombines TRBV28 with TRBJ2-2; D unclear. V lost 8 bases, J lost 2 bases, and 12 bases lay in between. Germline V gene lookup returns CDR1 MDHEN and CDR2 SYDVKM. The CDR3 loop spans 14 amino acids. CDR3 loop: CASWNRANTGELFF. The CDR3 DNA is TGTGCCAGCTGGAACCGGGCCAACACCGGGGAGCTGTTTTTT.

The CDR3 DNA follows: TGTGCCAGCAGCGTAGATGCGTACCAAGAGACCCAGTACTTC. It encodes CASSVDAYQETQYF. J is TRBJ2-5 and V is TRBV9; D gene uncertain. V lost 0 bases, J lost 0 bases, and 6 bases lay in between. The CDR3 length is 14 residues. Germline values: CDR1 SGDLS, CDR2 YYNGEE.

J is TRBJ2-1 and V is TRBV11-2; D is possibly TRBD2 (5 bases). From germline, CDR1 is SGHAT and CDR2 FQNNGV. The length of the CDR3 is 15 residues. Trimming cost V 5 bases and J 3 bases, with 14 bases left between them. The CDR3 bases are TGTGCCAGCAGCCCGGCCGGGAAATTCTACAATGAGCAGTTCTTC. It is translated as CASSPAGKFYNEQFF.

This clone has only a few counts. This rearrangement joins TRBV5-4 to TRBJ2-7; D gene ambiguous. The CDR3 sequence is 14 residues long. CDR1 is SGHNT and CDR2 is YYREEE in the germline V gene (reference sequence). Trimming took off 7 bases at V and 0 bases at J, with 14 bases between the two ends. The CDR3 DNA is TGTGCCAGCTCTAACACCCTGAGCTCCTACGAGCAGTACTTC. Its protein is CASSNTLSSYEQYF.

This clone was seen more than once but under ten times. The CDR3 is CASSPPGHGDTEAFF. The DNA for the CDR3 is TGTGCCAGCTCACCCCCAGGACACGGGGACACTGAAGCTTTCTTT. V usage is TRBV18 and J usage is TRBJ1-1; possibly TRBD1 for D (5 bases). The V gene lost 3 bases and the J gene lost 3 bases, with 14 bases spanning the gap. The CDR3 loop spans 15 amino acids. CDR1 and CDR2 from the germline V gene are KGHSH and LQKENI.